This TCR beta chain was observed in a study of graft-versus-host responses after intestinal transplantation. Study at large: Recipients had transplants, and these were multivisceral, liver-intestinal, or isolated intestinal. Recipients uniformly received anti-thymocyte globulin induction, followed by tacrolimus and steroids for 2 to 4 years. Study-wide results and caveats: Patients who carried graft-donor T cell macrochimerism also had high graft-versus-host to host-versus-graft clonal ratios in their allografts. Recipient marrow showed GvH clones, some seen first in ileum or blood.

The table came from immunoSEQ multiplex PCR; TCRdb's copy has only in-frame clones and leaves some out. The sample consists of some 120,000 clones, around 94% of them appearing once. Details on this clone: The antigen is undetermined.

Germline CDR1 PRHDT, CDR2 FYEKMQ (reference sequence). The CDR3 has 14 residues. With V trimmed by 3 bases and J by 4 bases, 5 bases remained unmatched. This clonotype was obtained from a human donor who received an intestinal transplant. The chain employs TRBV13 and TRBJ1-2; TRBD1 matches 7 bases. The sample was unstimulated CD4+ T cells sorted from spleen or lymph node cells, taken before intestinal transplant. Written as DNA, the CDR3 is TGTGCCAGCAGCTTCGACAGGGACCTCTATGGCTACACCTTC. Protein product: CASSFDRDLYGYTF.